A single T cell receptor beta chain is shown here with its context. CDR3 size: 12 residues. Germline CDR1 and CDR2: SGHTA and FQGNSA. Deletions cut 3 bases from V and 10 bases from J, with 10 bases between. RNA amounts of roughly 0.45 to 1 ug underwent reverse transcription with random hexamers. MiXCR, applied by TCRdb to the immunoSEQ multiplex PCR reads, yields one record per CDR3 protein. Of a few hundred thousand distinct CDR3 sequences in the sample, over 90% were seen once. The source of the sample is a study of CD8 T cells in Susac syndrome. The receptor was derived from a human donor with Susac syndrome. The V and J genes are TRBV7-2 and TRBJ2-1; D not certain. Sample: CD4+ T cells from PBMCs. For the CDR3, the DNA is TGTGCCAGCAGCTTCTCAGTTGGGGAGCAGTTCTTC. This sequence encodes CASSFSVGEQFF.